These 29 T cell receptor beta chains came from one sample sequenced in a study of cytomegalovirus exposure and HLA in healthy donors. 13 Jbeta primers and 60 Vbeta primers were used for the PCR. Here immunoSEQ multiplex PCR was the method, and the copy in TCRdb shows in-frame clones only, minus some. The data show about 100,000 clones, around 79% seen once. Sequenced sample: PBMCs. Receptor source: a woman between 40 and 50 years old in good health and CMV-seronegative.

The chain couples TRBV30 to TRBJ1-5; D might be TRBD1 (5 bases). The germline CDR1 and CDR2 sequences are GTSNPN and SVGIG (reference sequence). The V end was cut by 0 bases, the J end by 10 bases, with 13 bases between. The CDR3 contains 13 residues. Written as DNA, the CDR3 is TGTGCCTGGAGTGTCGGAGGGGTGGGCCCCCAGCATTTT. Amino acid sequence: CAWSVGGVGPQHF.

In its sample, this clone was seen a few times. The CDR3 sequence is CAITETSDHTGELFF. CDR3 DNA: TGTGCCATCACCGAGACTAGCGATCACACCGGGGAGCTGTTTTTT. The chain combines TRBV10-3 with TRBJ2-2; 8 bases agree with TRBD2. There are 15 residues in the CDR3. Trimming cost V 7 bases and J 3 bases; bases outside gene matches: 7. CDR1 and CDR2 from the germline V gene are ENHRY and SYGVKD.

V gene TRBV6-1 combines with J gene TRBJ1-4; the D gene is possibly TRBD1 (5 bases). CDR1 and CDR2 (germline): MNHNS, SASEGT. Trimming shortened V by 9 bases and J by 8 bases, and 16 bases separated the two germline ends. The CDR3 extends over 13 amino acids. CDR3 in amino acids: CASAGQGREKLFF. CDR3 nucleotide sequence: TGTGCCAGTGCGGGGCAGGGAAGGGAAAAACTGTTTTTT.

The chain has TRBV7-2 and TRBJ2-1; D may be TRBD2 (5 bases). Germline V gives CDR1 SGHTA, CDR2 FQGNSA. Trimming removed 5 bases from V and 3 bases from J, with 14 bases in between. The CDR3 has 15 residues. CDR3 amino acids: CASSILGSLYNEQFF. In DNA, the CDR3 is TGTGCCAGCAGCATACTAGGTAGTCTCTACAATGAGCAGTTCTTC.

The chain is built from TRBV11-2 and TRBJ2-7; 13 nucleotides align to TRBD2. Per germline, CDR1 SGHAT and CDR2 FQNNGV. The CDR3 is 16 residues long. Losses at the gene ends were 4 bases for V and 0 bases for J; bases not matched to a gene: 3. CDR3 nucleotide sequence: TGTGCCAGCAGCTCAAGGACTAGCGGGGGCTCCTACGAGCAGTACTTC. Its protein is CASSSRTSGGSYEQYF.

This clone was observed a few times. The rearrangement links TRBV29-1 to TRBJ2-7, with 10 bases identical to TRBD2. Per germline, CDR1 SQVTM and CDR2 ANQGSEA. This CDR3 is 15 amino acids long. The junction had 6 bases not matched to a gene; V was cut back by 4 bases and J by 0 bases. CDR3 residues: CSVVLAGPSSYEQYF. CDR3 nucleotide sequence: TGCAGCGTTGTACTAGCGGGGCCCAGCTCCTACGAGCAGTACTTC.

CDR3 sequence: CAIRDRDRDDEQYF. CDR3 nucleotide sequence: TGTGCCATCAGGGACCGGGACAGGGACGACGAGCAGTACTTC. The chain employs TRBV10-3 and TRBJ2-7; TRBD1 agrees at 9 bases. V was pared by 6 bases and J by 5 bases, with 8 bases of the junction left unmatched. The CDR3 has 14 amino acids. The germline gives CDR1 ENHRY, CDR2 SYGVKD.

This chain connects TRBV5-5 to TRBJ2-2; TRBD2 is a possible D gene (5 bases). The CDR3 loop spans 14 amino acids. V lost 2 bases to trimming and J lost 5 bases, with 10 bases between them. In germline, CDR1 is SGHKS, CDR2 YYEKEE (reference sequence). CDR3 residues: CASSLAVGTGELFF. The CDR3 region has the DNA TGTGCCAGCAGCTTAGCGGTGGGGACCGGGGAGCTGTTTTTT.

The chain links TRBV11-2 to TRBJ2-3, with 7 positions matching TRBD2. The CDR3 runs to 15 residues. V lost 5 bases, J lost 6 bases, and 11 bases stayed unmatched. The germline CDR1 and CDR2 sequences are SGHAT and FQNNGV. CDR3 protein: CASSPTAGVADTQYF. CDR3 DNA: TGTGCCAGCAGCCCCACCGCGGGAGTGGCTGATACGCAGTATTTT. Full variable domain (remainder filled in from reference TRBV11-2 and TRBJ2-3): EAGVAQSPRYKIIEKRQSVAFWCNPISGHATLYWYQQILGQGPKLLIQFQNNGVVDDSQLPKDRFSAERLKGVDSTLKIQPAKLEDSAVYLCASSPTAGVADTQYFGPGTRLTVL.

The gene calls are TRBV28 and TRBJ1-3; perhaps TRBD1 as D (5 bases). The germline V gene has CDR1 MDHEN and CDR2 SYDVKM. CDR3 length: 15 residues. Trimming shortened V by 6 bases and J by 2 bases, and 14 bases separated the two germline ends. The CDR3 region is CASSPPGQAGNTIYF. CDR3 DNA sequence: TGTGCCAGCAGCCCCCCAGGGCAGGCTGGAAACACCATATATTTT.

V and J are TRBV4-1 and TRBJ2-1, with TRBD2 matching over 14 bases. Germline V gene lookup returns CDR1 MGHRA and CDR2 YSYEKL. This CDR3 has 17 amino acids. Unmatched junction bases numbered 7, after V lost 1 base and J lost 8 bases. CDR3 residues: CASSQGLAGGPFDEQFF. CDR3 DNA: TGCGCCAGCAGCCAAGGACTAGCGGGGGGGCCGTTCGATGAGCAGTTCTTC.

As DNA, the CDR3 is TGTGCCAGCAGTGAAGAAGGGGGGACAGGGCGCTATGGCTACACCTTC. It encodes CASSEEGGTGRYGYTF. J is TRBJ1-2 and V is TRBV6-1; TRBD1 agrees at 9 bases. The CDR3 extends over 16 amino acids. V lost 1 base and J lost 4; bases outside the gene matches: 7. The germline V gene encodes CDR1 MNHNS and CDR2 SASEGT.

V is TRBV6-1 and J is TRBJ2-1; 7 bases are a match to TRBD1. CDR3 length: 15 amino acids. CDR1 MNHNS and CDR2 SASEGT come from the germline V gene. V lost 1 base and J lost 7; bases outside the gene matches: 7. Here the CDR3 reads CASSEGLAGGNEQFF. The CDR3 DNA sequence: TGTGCCAGCAGTGAAGGGTTGGCAGGGGGTAATGAGCAGTTCTTC.

The V call is TRBV7-3, the J call TRBJ2-1, with D perhaps matching TRBD1 (5 bases). The CDR3 extends over 15 amino acids. V was cut by 0 bases and J by 6 bases, with 12 bases left in between. Germline V lookup: CDR1 SGHTA, CDR2 FQGTGA. The CDR3 protein is CASSLTPGFGNEQFF. CDR3 DNA: TGTGCCAGCAGCTTAACTCCAGGGTTCGGCAATGAGCAGTTCTTC. Combining the CDR3 with reference TRBV7-3 and TRBJ2-1 gives the whole variable domain GAGVSQTPSNKVTEKGKYVELRCDPISGHTALYWYRQSLGQGPEFLIYFQGTGAADDSGLPNDRFFAVRPEGSVSTLKIQRTERGDSAVYLCASSLTPGFGNEQFFGPGTRLTVL.

The chain employs TRBV19 and TRBJ1-6; D gene unclear. Germline lookup yields CDR1 LNHDA and CDR2 SQIVND (reference sequence). The CDR3 runs 15 residues. V lost 6 bases to trimming and J lost 7 bases, with 16 bases between them. Here the CDR3 reads CASRPNGVTNSPLHF. DNA of the CDR3: TGTGCCAGTAGGCCGAACGGGGTAACCAATTCACCCCTCCACTTT.

The chain has TRBV6-5 and TRBJ1-1; 10 nucleotides match TRBD1. CDR3 length: 14 residues. The V gene's germline CDR1 is MNHEY and CDR2 SVGAGI. J lost 4 bases, V lost 4 bases, and 3 bases had no gene match. The CDR3 here is CASSLTGGSTEAFF. Here the CDR3 DNA reads TGTGCCAGCAGTTTGACAGGGGGCTCCACTGAAGCTTTCTTT.

This rearrangement joins TRBV9 to TRBJ2-7; maybe TRBD2 (5 bases). Trimming took 0 bases from V and 3 from J, leaving 10 bases between them. This CDR3 contains 14 residues. Germline V lookup: CDR1 SGDLS, CDR2 YYNGEE. The CDR3 nucleotides are TGTGCCAGCAGCGTAGGGAGCGGTGTCTACGAGCAGTACTTC. Translating it yields CASSVGSGVYEQYF.

Comment on this clone: This sample includes further DNA sequences coding for the same CDR3. The rearrangement links TRBV28 to TRBJ1-1; a possible D gene is TRBD1 (5 bases). V was clipped by 6 bases and J by 1 base, with 9 bases between them. Germline assignment: CDR1 MDHEN and CDR2 SYDVKM. The CDR3 is 13 residues long. CDR3 protein: CASSPTGNTEAFF. CDR3 in DNA: TGTGCCAGCAGCCCTACAGGGAACACTGAAGCTTTCTTT.

The gene calls are TRBV6-5 and TRBJ2-7; 8 positions agree with TRBD2. Germline values: CDR1 MNHEY, CDR2 SVGAGI. Trimming at V came to 2 bases and at J to 9 bases, leaving 12 bases not matched to a gene. The CDR3 extends over 15 amino acids. CDR3 amino acids: CASSYTVAGLGGQYF. In nucleotides, the CDR3 is TGTGCCAGCAGTTACACCGTAGCGGGATTAGGGGGGCAGTACTTC.

On this clone: An end of the junction does not agree with germline; a read error may underlie this. This sequence joins TRBV6-4 and TRBJ2-7; a weak D match, TRBD2 (6 bases). Germline CDR1 and CDR2: MRHNA and SNTAGT. This CDR3 region has 14 residues. Here the CDR3 DNA reads TGTGCCAGCAGTGCTGTTCGGTGGTATATAGAAGCGGGCTTC. Its protein product is CASSAVRWYIEAGF.

The J gene is TRBJ1-5, the V gene TRBV28; the D gene is possibly TRBD1 (6 bases). Germline CDR1 reads MDHEN; CDR2 reads SYDVKM. The V and J ends lost 2 bases and 4 bases respectively, with 9 bases between them. The CDR3 is 14 residues long. CDR3 in amino acids: CASSLGQRNQPQHF. For the CDR3, the DNA is TGTGCCAGCAGTTTAGGACAGCGAAATCAGCCCCAGCATTTT.

This chain joins TRBV5-6 and TRBJ2-7, with 7 positions matching TRBD2. J was trimmed by 0 bases and V by 3 bases; bases with no gene match: 3. CDR1 is SGHDT and CDR2 is YYEEEE in the germline V gene. The CDR3 contains 14 residues. Here the CDR3 DNA reads TGTGCCAGCAGCTCACTAGCGAGCTCCTACGAGCAGTACTTC. It encodes CASSSLASSYEQYF.

The chain employs TRBV7-8 and TRBJ2-7; the D gene is possibly TRBD1 (6 bases). The V and J ends lost 4 bases and 5 bases respectively, with 18 bases between them. The germline CDR1 and CDR2 sequences are SGHVS and FQNEAQ. The CDR3 extends over 15 amino acids. The CDR3 coding sequence is TGTGCCAGCAGCTCAGCCCAGGGGCCGGTCAACGAGCAGTACTTC. This translates into CASSSAQGPVNEQYF. Combining the CDR3 with reference TRBV7-8 and TRBJ2-7 gives the whole variable domain GAGVSQSPRYKVAKRGQDVALRCDPISGHVSLFWYQQALGQGPEFLTYFQNEAQLDKSGLPSDRFFAERPEGSVSTLKIQRTQQEDSAVYLCASSSAQGPVNEQYFGPGTRLTVT.

DNA for the CDR3: TGTGCCAGCAGCCCGAACGGGGGTACCTCAAGCTATGGCTACACCTTC. This codes for CASSPNGGTSSYGYTF. The V call is TRBV7-2, the J call TRBJ1-2; D is perhaps TRBD1 (5 bases). CDR3 size: 16 residues. Germline CDR1 is SGHTA and CDR2 is FQGNSA. V dropped 5 bases and J dropped 4 bases, with 20 bases sitting between them.

V usage is TRBV21-1 and J usage is TRBJ2-7; the table gives TRBD1 as D, unverified against the DNA. TRBV21-1 is assigned pseudogene status. The CDR3 has 14 residues. CDR3 amino acids: CASSKGDRAYEQYF. CDR3 nucleotide sequence: TGTGCCAGCAGCAAAGGGGACAGGGCCTACGAGCAGTACTTC.

This chain connects TRBV28 to TRBJ2-1; TRBD2 matches 12 bases. The junction had 7 bases not matched to a gene; V was cut back by 6 bases and J by 7 bases. The CDR3 is made up of 15 amino acids. Germline assignment: CDR1 MDHEN and CDR2 SYDVKM. DNA of the CDR3: TGTGCCAGCAGCCTTACTAGCGGGAGGAGGAATGAGCAGTTCTTC. Translation: CASSLTSGRRNEQFF.

The rearrangement links TRBV7-2 to TRBJ1-6; possibly TRBD1 for D (5 bases). Trimming left V 5 bases short and J 9 bases short, with 17 bases between. This CDR3 is built from 15 residues. Germline values: CDR1 SGHTA, CDR2 FQGNSA. The CDR3 DNA reads TGTGCCAGCAGCCCCGCCGGGAGGGGTGCTTCACCCCTCCACTTT. It yields the protein CASSPAGRGASPLHF.

The chain uses TRBV19 and TRBJ2-5; 12 bases align to TRBD2. The CDR3 extends over 16 amino acids. Germline loops: CDR1 LNHDA, CDR2 SQIVND (reference sequence). Losses at the gene ends were 10 bases for V and 3 bases for J; bases not matched to a gene: 12. DNA for the CDR3: TGTGCCACAGGGAAAGGACTAGCGGGAACGAAAGAGACCCAGTACTTC. This sequence encodes CATGKGLAGTKETQYF.

Only a few counts were recorded for this clone. The chain is built from TRBV5-6 and TRBJ2-7; TRBD2 matches 14 bases. Germline loops: CDR1 SGHDT, CDR2 YYEEEE. V shed 3 bases and J 0 bases; nucleotides not matched to a gene: 2. The CDR3 has 16 amino acids. CDR3 region: CASSSGTSGSSYEQYF. CDR3 nucleotides: TGTGCCAGCAGCTCGGGGACTAGCGGGAGCTCCTACGAGCAGTACTTC. Drawing the rest from reference TRBV5-6 and TRBJ2-7, the complete variable domain is DAGVTQSPTHLIKTRGQQVTLRCSPKSGHDTVSWYQQALGQGPQFIFQYYEEEERQRGNFPDRFSGHQFPNYSSELNVNALLLGDSALYLCASSSGTSGSSYEQYFGPGTRLTVT.